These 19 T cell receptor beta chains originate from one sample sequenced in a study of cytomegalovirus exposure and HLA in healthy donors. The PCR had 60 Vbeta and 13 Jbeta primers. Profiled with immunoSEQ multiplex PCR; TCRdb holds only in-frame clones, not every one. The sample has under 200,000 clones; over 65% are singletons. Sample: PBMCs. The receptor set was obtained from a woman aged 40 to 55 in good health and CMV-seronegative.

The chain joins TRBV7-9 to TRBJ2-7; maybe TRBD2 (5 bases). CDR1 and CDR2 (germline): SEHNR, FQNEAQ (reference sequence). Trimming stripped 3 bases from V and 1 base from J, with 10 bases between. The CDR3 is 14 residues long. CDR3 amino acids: CASSLGAVSYEQYF. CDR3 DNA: TGTGCCAGCAGCTTGGGAGCGGTTTCCTACGAGCAGTACTTC. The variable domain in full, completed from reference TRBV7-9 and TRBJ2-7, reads DTGVSQNPRHKITKRGQNVTFRCDPISEHNRLYWYRQTLGQGPEFLTYFQNEAQLEKSRLLSDRFSAERPKGSFSTLEIQRTEQGDSAMYLCASSLGAVSYEQYFGPGTRLTVT.

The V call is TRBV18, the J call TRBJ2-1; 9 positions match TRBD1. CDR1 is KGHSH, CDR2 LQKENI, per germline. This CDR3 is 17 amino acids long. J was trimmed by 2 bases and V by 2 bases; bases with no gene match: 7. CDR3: CASSPTGGDPTYNEQFF. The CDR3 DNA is TGTGCCAGCTCACCAACAGGGGGCGATCCTACCTACAATGAGCAGTTCTTC.

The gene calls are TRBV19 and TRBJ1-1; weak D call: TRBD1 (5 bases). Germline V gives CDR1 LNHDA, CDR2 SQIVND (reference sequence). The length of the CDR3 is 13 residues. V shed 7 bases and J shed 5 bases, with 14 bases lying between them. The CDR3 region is CASKVQGITEAFF. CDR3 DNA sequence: TGTGCCAGTAAGGTTCAGGGAATAACTGAAGCTTTCTTT.

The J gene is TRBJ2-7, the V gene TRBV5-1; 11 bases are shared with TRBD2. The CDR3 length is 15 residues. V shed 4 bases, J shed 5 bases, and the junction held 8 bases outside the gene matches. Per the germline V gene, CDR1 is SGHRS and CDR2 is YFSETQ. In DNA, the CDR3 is TGCGCCAGCAGCCCTGATGGACTAGCGGGTAACGAGCAGTACTTC. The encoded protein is CASSPDGLAGNEQYF.

CDR3 residues: CASRVGQGYNEQFF. The CDR3 region has the DNA TGTGCCAGTAGAGTGGGACAGGGGTACAATGAGCAGTTCTTC. V is TRBV19 and J is TRBJ2-1; TRBD1 matches 10 bases. J gave up 4 bases and V 6 bases, and 3 bases lay outside the gene matches. The CDR3 is 14 amino acids. CDR1 is LNHDA, CDR2 SQIVND, per germline (reference sequence).

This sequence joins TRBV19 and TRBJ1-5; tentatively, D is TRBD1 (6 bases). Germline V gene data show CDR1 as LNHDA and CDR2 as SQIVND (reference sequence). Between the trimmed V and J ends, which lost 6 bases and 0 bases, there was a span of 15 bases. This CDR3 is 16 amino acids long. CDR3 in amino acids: CASSERDTYSNQPQHF. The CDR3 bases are TGTGCCAGTAGCGAACGGGACACCTATAGCAATCAGCCCCAGCATTTT.

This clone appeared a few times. CDR3 sequence (DNA): TGTGCCAGCAGTTCAGGGGCCCGTTACTTC. This encodes CASSSGARYF. The V gene is TRBV6-1, the J gene TRBJ2-5; possibly TRBD1 for D (6 bases). The V gene lost 5 bases and the J gene lost 14 bases, with 12 bases spanning the gap. The CDR3 is made up of 10 amino acids. CDR1 and CDR2 from the germline V gene are MNHNS and SASEGT.

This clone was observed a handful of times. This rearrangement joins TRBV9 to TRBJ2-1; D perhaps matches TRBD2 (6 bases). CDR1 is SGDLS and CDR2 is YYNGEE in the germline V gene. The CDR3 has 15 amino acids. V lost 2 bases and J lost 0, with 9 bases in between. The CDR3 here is CASSVRGSSYNEQFF. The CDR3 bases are TGTGCCAGCAGCGTCCGGGGGAGCTCCTACAATGAGCAGTTCTTC.

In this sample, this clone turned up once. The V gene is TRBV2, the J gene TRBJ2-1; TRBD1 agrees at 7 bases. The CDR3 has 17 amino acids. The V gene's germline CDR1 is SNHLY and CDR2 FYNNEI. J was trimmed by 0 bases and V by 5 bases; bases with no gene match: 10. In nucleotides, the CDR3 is TGTGCCAGCAGTCCAAAGGGGGCGGCCTACTCCTACAATGAGCAGTTCTTC. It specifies CASSPKGAAYSYNEQFF.

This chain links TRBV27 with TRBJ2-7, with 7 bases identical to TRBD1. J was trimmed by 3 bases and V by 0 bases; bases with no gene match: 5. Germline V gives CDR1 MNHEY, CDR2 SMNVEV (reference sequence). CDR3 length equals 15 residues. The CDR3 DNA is TGTGCCAGCAGTTTATCCCCGACAGGGAGCTACGAGCAGTACTTC. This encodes CASSLSPTGSYEQYF.

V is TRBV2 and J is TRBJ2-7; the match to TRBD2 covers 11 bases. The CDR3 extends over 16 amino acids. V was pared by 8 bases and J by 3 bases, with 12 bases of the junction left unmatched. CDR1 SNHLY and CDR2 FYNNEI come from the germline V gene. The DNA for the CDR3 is TGTGCCAGCTCGGGGCTAGCGGGGGGCCTTAGCTACGAGCAGTACTTC. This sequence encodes CASSGLAGGLSYEQYF.

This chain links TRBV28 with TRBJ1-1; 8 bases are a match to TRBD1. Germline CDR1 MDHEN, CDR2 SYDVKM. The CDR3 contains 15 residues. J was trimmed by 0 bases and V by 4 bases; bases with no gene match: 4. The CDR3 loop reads CASSYRGSLNTEAFF. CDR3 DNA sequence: TGTGCCAGCAGTTACAGGGGGTCCTTGAACACTGAAGCTTTCTTT.

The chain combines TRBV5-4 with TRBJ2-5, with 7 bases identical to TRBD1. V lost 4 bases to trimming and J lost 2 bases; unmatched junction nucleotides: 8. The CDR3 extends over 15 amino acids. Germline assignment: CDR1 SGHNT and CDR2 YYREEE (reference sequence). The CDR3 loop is CASSAKQGSQETQYF. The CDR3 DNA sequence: TGTGCCAGCAGCGCAAAACAGGGGTCACAAGAGACCCAGTACTTC.

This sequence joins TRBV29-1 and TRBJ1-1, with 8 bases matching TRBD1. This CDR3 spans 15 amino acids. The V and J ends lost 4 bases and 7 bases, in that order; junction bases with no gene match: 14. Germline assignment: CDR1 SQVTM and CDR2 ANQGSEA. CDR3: CSVVPIQGVELEAFF. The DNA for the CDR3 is TGCAGCGTTGTTCCTATACAGGGGGTGGAACTTGAAGCTTTCTTT.

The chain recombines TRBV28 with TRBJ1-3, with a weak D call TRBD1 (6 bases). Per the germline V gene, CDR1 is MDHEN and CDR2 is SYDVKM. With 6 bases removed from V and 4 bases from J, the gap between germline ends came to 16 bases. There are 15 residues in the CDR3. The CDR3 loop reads CASRPGELGGNTIYF. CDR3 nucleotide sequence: TGTGCCAGCAGACCAGGGGAGTTGGGAGGAAACACCATATATTTT.

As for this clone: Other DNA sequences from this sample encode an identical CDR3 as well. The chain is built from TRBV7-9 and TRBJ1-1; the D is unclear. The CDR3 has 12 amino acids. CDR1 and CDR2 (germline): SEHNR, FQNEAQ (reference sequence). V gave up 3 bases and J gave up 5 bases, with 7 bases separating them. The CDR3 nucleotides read TGTGCCAGCAGCTTCTCCGGGACTGAAGCTTTCTTT. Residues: CASSFSGTEAFF.

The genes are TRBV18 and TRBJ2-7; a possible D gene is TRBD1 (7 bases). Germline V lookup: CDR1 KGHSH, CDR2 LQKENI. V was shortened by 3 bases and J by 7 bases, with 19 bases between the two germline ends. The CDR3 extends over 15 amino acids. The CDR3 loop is CASSPGRGAYEEQYF. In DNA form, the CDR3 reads TGTGCCAGCTCACCGGGCAGGGGGGCCTACGAAGAGCAGTACTTC.

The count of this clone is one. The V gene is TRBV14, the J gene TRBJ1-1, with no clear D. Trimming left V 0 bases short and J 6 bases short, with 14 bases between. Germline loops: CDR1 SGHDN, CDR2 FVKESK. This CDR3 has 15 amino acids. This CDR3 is CASSQDHGPSAEAFF. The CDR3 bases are TGTGCCAGCAGCCAAGATCATGGGCCCTCTGCTGAAGCTTTCTTT.

The CDR3 loop is CASRLGGRSGELFF. The CDR3 region has the DNA TGTGCCAGCAGGCTAGGAGGGAGGTCCGGGGAGCTGTTTTTT. The J gene is TRBJ2-2, the V gene TRBV28; the D gene is possibly TRBD2 (6 bases). The V end lost 6 bases, the J end lost 6 bases, and 14 bases lay between the germline ends. There are 14 residues in the CDR3. The V gene's germline CDR1 is MDHEN and CDR2 SYDVKM.